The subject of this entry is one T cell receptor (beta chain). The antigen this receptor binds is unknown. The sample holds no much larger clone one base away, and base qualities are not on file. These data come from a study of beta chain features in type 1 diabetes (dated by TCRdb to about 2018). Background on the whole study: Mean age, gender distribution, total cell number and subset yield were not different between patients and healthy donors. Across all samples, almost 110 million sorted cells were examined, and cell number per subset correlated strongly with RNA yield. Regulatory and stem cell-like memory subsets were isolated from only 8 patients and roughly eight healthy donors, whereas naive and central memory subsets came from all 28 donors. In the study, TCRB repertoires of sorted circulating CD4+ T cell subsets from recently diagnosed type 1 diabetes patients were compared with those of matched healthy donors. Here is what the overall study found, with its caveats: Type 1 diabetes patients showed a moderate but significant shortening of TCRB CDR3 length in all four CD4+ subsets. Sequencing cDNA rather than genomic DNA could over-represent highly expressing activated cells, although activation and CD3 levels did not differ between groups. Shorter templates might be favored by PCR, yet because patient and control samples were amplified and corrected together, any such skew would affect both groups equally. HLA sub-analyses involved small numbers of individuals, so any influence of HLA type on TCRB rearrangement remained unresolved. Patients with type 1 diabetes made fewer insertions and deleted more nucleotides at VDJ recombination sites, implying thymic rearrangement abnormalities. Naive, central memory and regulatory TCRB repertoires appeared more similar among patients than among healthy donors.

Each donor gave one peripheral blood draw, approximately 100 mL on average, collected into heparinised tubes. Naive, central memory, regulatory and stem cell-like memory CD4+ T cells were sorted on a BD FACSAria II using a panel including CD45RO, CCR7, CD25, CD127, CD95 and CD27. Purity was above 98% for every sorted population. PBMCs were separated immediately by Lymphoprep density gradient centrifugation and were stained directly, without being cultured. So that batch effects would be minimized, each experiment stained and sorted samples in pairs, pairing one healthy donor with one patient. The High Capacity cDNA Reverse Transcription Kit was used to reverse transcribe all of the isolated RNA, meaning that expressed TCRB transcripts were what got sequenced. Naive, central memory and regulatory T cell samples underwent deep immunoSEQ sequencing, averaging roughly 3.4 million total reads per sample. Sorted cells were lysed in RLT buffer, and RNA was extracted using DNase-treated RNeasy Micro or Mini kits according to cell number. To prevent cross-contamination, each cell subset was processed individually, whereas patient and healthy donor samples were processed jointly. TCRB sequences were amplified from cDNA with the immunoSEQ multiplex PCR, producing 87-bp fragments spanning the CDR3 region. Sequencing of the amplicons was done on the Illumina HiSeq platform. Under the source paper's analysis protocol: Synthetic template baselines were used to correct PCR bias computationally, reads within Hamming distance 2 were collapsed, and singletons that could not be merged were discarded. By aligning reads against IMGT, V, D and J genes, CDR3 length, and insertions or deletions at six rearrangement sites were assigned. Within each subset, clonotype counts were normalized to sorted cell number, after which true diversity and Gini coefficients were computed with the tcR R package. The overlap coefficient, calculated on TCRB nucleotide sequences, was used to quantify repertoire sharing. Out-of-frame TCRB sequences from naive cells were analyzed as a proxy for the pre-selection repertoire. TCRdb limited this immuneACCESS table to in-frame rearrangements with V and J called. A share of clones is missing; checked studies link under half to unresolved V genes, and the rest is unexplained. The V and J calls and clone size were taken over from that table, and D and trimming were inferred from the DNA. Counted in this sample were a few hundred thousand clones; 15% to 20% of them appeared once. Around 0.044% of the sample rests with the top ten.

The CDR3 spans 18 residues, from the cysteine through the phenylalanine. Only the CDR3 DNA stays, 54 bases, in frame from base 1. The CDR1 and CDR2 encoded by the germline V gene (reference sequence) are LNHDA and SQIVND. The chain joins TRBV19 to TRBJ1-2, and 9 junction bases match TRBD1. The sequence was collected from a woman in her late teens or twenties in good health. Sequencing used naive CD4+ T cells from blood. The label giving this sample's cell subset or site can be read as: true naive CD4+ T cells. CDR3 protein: CASATGRTGGSSRYGYTF. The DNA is TGTGCGTCTGCCACCGGTCGAACAGGGGGCTCGTCACGTTATGGCTACACCTTC. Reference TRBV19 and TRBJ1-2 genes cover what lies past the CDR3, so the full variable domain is DGGITQSPKYLFRKEGQNVTLSCEQNLNHDAMYWYRQDPGQGLRLIYYSQIVNDFQKGDIAEGYSVSREKKESFPLTVTSAQKNPTAFYLCASATGRTGGSSRYGYTFGSGTRLTVV.